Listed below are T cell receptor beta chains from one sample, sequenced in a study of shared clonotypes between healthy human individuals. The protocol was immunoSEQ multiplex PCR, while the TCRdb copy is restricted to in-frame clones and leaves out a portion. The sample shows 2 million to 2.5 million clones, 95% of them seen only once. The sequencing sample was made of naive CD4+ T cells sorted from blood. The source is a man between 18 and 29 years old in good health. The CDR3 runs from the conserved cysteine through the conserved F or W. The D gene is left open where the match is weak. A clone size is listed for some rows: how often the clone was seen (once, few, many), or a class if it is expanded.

cdr3_aa: CASSGLAGGSSYNEQFF; clone_size: NA; d_call: TRBD2; j_call: TRBJ2-1; v_call: TRBV5-1
cdr3_aa: CARRTKHNEQFF; clone_size: NA; d_call: NA; j_call: TRBJ2-1; v_call: TRBV30
cdr3_aa: CASSLIGGADYGYTF; clone_size: NA; d_call: TRBD1; j_call: TRBJ1-2; v_call: TRBV5-6
cdr3_aa: CASSISKQPQHF; clone_size: once; d_call: NA; j_call: TRBJ1-5; v_call: TRBV28
cdr3_aa: CASSPGGTSGYSYEQYF; clone_size: NA; d_call: TRBD2; j_call: TRBJ2-7; v_call: TRBV18
cdr3_aa: CASSQDGTGRAQHF; clone_size: NA; d_call: NA; j_call: TRBJ1-5; v_call: TRBV4-1
cdr3_aa: CASSGYTGTLYGKLFF; clone_size: NA; d_call: NA; j_call: TRBJ1-4; v_call: TRBV19
cdr3_aa: CASAPSGAINEKLFF; clone_size: NA; d_call: NA; j_call: TRBJ1-4; v_call: TRBV18
cdr3_aa: CASSALGAGELFF; clone_size: NA; d_call: NA; j_call: TRBJ2-2; v_call: TRBV6-1
cdr3_aa: CASSNPGTGALAKNIQYF; clone_size: NA; d_call: TRBD1; j_call: TRBJ2-4; v_call: TRBV28
cdr3_aa: CASSSLSQRTATFNEQFF; clone_size: NA; d_call: NA; j_call: TRBJ2-1; v_call: TRBV21-1
cdr3_aa: CAWKGGPYEQYF; clone_size: NA; d_call: NA; j_call: TRBJ2-7; v_call: TRBV30
cdr3_aa: CAWSVPGGGGNLHF; clone_size: few; d_call: NA; j_call: TRBJ1-6; v_call: TRBV30
cdr3_aa: CASRGEAITDTQYF; clone_size: once; d_call: NA; j_call: TRBJ2-3; v_call: TRBV2
cdr3_aa: CACSRLNTEAFF; clone_size: NA; d_call: NA; j_call: TRBJ1-1; v_call: TRBV30
cdr3_aa: CASSLPPGQGPPTQYF; clone_size: once; d_call: TRBD1; j_call: TRBJ2-3; v_call: TRBV5-4
cdr3_aa: CAWRVAGQQYGYTF; clone_size: NA; d_call: TRBD1; j_call: TRBJ1-2; v_call: TRBV30
cdr3_aa: CASSPWGLAVTDTQYF; clone_size: NA; d_call: NA; j_call: TRBJ2-3; v_call: TRBV5-1
cdr3_aa: CASSLNAGVGEQYF; clone_size: NA; d_call: TRBD2; j_call: TRBJ2-7; v_call: TRBV5-4
cdr3_aa: CASSLDRYYEQYF; clone_size: NA; d_call: NA; j_call: TRBJ2-7; v_call: TRBV5-1
cdr3_aa: CASVRTSGTHGELFF; clone_size: NA; d_call: TRBD2; j_call: TRBJ2-2; v_call: TRBV2
cdr3_aa: CAWSVQGNTGELFF; clone_size: NA; d_call: NA; j_call: TRBJ2-2; v_call: TRBV30
cdr3_aa: CAWSVHTGELFF; clone_size: few; d_call: NA; j_call: TRBJ2-2; v_call: TRBV30
cdr3_aa: CASRGGRRGNYEQYF; clone_size: NA; d_call: NA; j_call: TRBJ2-7; v_call: TRBV28
cdr3_aa: CASSSLGGGVEQFF; clone_size: NA; d_call: TRBD2; j_call: TRBJ2-1; v_call: TRBV6-5
cdr3_aa: CASSIHADQGISYEQYF; clone_size: NA; d_call: NA; j_call: TRBJ2-7; v_call: TRBV19
cdr3_aa: CATSSSRQGSSYEQYF; clone_size: NA; d_call: TRBD1; j_call: TRBJ2-7; v_call: TRBV15
cdr3_aa: CASKRFHTGELFF; clone_size: NA; d_call: NA; j_call: TRBJ2-2; v_call: TRBV6-5
cdr3_aa: CASSVQLAGSTDTQYF; clone_size: NA; d_call: TRBD2; j_call: TRBJ2-3; v_call: TRBV5-1
cdr3_aa: CASSDTRLNQPQHF; clone_size: NA; d_call: NA; j_call: TRBJ1-5; v_call: TRBV25-1
cdr3_aa: CASSPGQINIQYF; clone_size: NA; d_call: TRBD1; j_call: TRBJ2-4; v_call: TRBV7-2
cdr3_aa: CASSPRAGGNEQFF; clone_size: NA; d_call: TRBD2; j_call: TRBJ2-1; v_call: TRBV7-2
cdr3_aa: CASSDPGRPSRETQYF; clone_size: NA; d_call: NA; j_call: TRBJ2-5; v_call: TRBV6-1
cdr3_aa: CAWKGGPYEQYF; clone_size: NA; d_call: NA; j_call: TRBJ2-7; v_call: TRBV30
cdr3_aa: CASSTWDRNYEQYF; clone_size: NA; d_call: TRBD1; j_call: TRBJ2-7; v_call: TRBV19